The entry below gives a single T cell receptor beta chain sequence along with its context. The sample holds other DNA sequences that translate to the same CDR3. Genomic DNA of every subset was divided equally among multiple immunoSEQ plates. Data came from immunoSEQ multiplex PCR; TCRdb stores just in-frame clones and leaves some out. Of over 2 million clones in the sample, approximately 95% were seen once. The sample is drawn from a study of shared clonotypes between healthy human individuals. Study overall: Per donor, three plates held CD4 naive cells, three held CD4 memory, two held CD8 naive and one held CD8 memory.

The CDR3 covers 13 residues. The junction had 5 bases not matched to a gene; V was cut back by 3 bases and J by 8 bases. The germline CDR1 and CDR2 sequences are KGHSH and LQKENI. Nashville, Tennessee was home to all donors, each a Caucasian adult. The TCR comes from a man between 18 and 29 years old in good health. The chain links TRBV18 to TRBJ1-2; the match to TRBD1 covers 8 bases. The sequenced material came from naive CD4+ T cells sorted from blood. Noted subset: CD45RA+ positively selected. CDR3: CASSPDRGRGYTF. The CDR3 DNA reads TGTGCCAGCTCACCCGACAGGGGCCGGGGCTACACCTTC.